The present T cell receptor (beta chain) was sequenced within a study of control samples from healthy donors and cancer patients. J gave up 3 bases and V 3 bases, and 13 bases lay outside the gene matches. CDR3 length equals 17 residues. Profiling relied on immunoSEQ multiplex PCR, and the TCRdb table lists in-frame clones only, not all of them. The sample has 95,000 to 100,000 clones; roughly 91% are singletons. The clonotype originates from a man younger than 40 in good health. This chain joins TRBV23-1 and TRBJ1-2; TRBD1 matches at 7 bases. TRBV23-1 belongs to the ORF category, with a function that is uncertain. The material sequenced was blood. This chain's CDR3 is CASSHPKDRPLDYGYTF. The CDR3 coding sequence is TGCGCCAGCAGTCACCCCAAGGACAGGCCCCTGGACTATGGCTACACCTTC.